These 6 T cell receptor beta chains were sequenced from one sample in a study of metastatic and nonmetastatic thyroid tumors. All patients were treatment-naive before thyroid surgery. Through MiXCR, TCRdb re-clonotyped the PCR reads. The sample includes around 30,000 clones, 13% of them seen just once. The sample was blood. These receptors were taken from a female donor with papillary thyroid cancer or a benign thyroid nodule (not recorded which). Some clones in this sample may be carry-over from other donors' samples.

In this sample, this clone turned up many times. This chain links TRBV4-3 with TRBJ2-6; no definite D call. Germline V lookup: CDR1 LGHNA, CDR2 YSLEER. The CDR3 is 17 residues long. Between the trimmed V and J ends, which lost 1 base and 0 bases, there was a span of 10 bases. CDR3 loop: CASSQGDTSSGANVLTF. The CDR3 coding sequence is TGCGCCAGCAGCCAAGGAGACACCAGCTCTGGGGCCAACGTCCTGACTTTC.

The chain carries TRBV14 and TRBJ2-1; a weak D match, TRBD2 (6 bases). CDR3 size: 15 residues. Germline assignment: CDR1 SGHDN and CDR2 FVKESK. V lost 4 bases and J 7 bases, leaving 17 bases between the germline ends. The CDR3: CASSLLLAVVNEQFF. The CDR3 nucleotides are TGTGCCAGCAGCCTCCTACTAGCTGTAGTGAATGAGCAGTTCTTC.

The CDR3 DNA follows: TGCGCCAGCAGCCGTGGACTAGCGGGCCATATAAGGGGGACCCAGTACTTC. As protein: CASSRGLAGHIRGTQYF. V gene TRBV5-1 combines with J gene TRBJ2-5; 11 positions agree with TRBD2. Germline values: CDR1 SGHRS, CDR2 YFSETQ. CDR3 length equals 17 residues. The V gene end was trimmed by 4 bases and the J gene end by 7 bases; junction bases not matched to a gene: 15.

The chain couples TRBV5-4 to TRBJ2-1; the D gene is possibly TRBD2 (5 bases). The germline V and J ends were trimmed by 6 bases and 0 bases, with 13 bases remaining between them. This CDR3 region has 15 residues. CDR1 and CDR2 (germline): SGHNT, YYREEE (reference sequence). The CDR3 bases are TGTGCCAGCACTCCGGACTTACTCTCCTACAATGAGCAGTTCTTC. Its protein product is CASTPDLLSYNEQFF.

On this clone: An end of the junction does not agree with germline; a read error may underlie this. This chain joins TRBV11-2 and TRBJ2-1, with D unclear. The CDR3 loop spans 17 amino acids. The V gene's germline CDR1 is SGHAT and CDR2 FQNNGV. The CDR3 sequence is CASSLEVAEIGPHEQFF. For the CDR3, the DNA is TGTGCCAGCAGCCTAGAGGTGGCGGAAATAGGACCCCATGAGCAGTTCTTC.

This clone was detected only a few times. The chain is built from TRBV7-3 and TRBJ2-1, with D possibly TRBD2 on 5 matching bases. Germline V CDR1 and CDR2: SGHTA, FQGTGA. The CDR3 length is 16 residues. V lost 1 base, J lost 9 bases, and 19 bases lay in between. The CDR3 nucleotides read TGTGCCAGCAGCTTAATGCGGGTTAGCCTAAATGGTGAGCAGTTCTTC. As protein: CASSLMRVSLNGEQFF.